This TCR beta chain was sequenced for a study of PD-1 blockade in classical Hodgkin lymphoma. Study as a whole: Nivolumab dosing for patients was 3 mg/kg, administered intravenously every 2 weeks. Overall study findings and caveats: While CD8+ TCR diversity did not rise significantly by C4D1, CD4+ TCR diversity did. A reduction in baseline TCR diversity was reportedly seen in newly diagnosed patients relative to healthy donors. Initiation of nivolumab under 1 year after ASCT led to exclusion of patients.

Regarding this clone: Its antigen is currently unknown.

Produced via immunoSEQ multiplex PCR; TCRdb's table is partial and in-frame only. There are 25,000 to 35,000 clones in the sample; approximately 79% occur only once, and 0.45% to 0.7% lies in the top ten. As for time point: cycle 4 day 1 (C4D1), after less than seven weeks of nivolumab. Patients all relapsed after autologous stem cell transplantation, and there was variation in brentuximab vedotin exposure. The CD4+ T cells used were purified from thawed PBMCs through magnetic negative selection. Here the sequenced sample was CD4+ T cells from blood, taken before the fourth cycle of nivolumab. This receptor was taken from a human donor with classical Hodgkin lymphoma.

CDR3 amino acids: CASSLAVGGVGGELFF. The CDR3 nucleotides are TGTGCCAGCAGCTTAGCGGTCGGGGGAGTAGGCGGGGAGCTGTTTTTT. The chain joins TRBV7-9 to TRBJ2-2; D may be TRBD2 (6 bases). CDR3 length: 16 amino acids. V dropped 0 bases and J dropped 7 bases, with 15 bases sitting between them. Per the germline V gene, CDR1 is SEHNR and CDR2 is FQNEAQ (reference sequence).